A single sample gave rise to the 32 T cell receptor beta chains below, sequenced in a study of metastatic and nonmetastatic thyroid tumors. TCRdb re-called clones via MiXCR from the PCR reads. The table records 15,000 to 20,000 clones, approximately 12% of them present only once. There were no patients who had received any treatment before thyroid surgery. Sequencing was performed on tumor tissue. These receptors originate from a female donor with papillary thyroid cancer or a benign thyroid nodule (not recorded which). Some clones in this sample may be carry-over from other donors' samples.

This clone is medium-sized by share. The V and J genes are TRBV7-2 and TRBJ2-3, with D hard to call. V was pared by 1 base and J by 2 bases, with 13 bases between. The CDR3 is 16 amino acids. The V gene's germline CDR1 is SGHTA and CDR2 FQGNSA. CDR3 nucleotide sequence: TGTGCCAGCAGCTTAGTTCAGGCATCACACACAGATACGCAGTATTTT. This gives the protein CASSLVQASHTDTQYF.

V and J are TRBV20-1 and TRBJ2-1; D is undetermined. V lost 6 bases and J 6 bases, leaving 6 bases between the germline ends. The CDR3 extends over 10 amino acids. Germline lookup yields CDR1 DFQATT and CDR2 SNEGSKA (reference sequence). This CDR3 is CSALFNEQFF. CDR3 in DNA: TGCAGTGCCCTTTTCAATGAGCAGTTCTTC.

The chain recombines TRBV5-1 with TRBJ2-2; D possibly corresponds to TRBD1 (6 bases). V dropped 3 bases and J dropped 0 bases, with 9 bases sitting between them. This CDR3 comprises 15 residues. CDR1 and CDR2 from the germline V gene are SGHRS and YFSETQ. The CDR3 DNA reads as TGCGCCAGCAGCTACGGGACATCGAACACCGGGGAGCTGTTTTTT. This codes for CASSYGTSNTGELFF.

This clone was seen ten or more times. The chain uses TRBV29-1 and TRBJ1-1; D is possibly TRBD1 (6 bases). The CDR3 has 12 residues. V lost 8 bases to trimming and J lost 0 bases, with 10 bases between them. Germline V gene data show CDR1 as SQVTM and CDR2 as ANQGSEA. The DNA for the CDR3 is TGCAGCTCTTGGGGGCTGAACACTGAAGCTTTCTTT. It is translated as CSSWGLNTEAFF.

This clone appeared many times. The chain has TRBV2 and TRBJ2-7; D gene unclear. CDR3 length equals 13 residues. The germline CDR1 and CDR2 sequences are SNHLY and FYNNEI. V lost 6 bases and J 2 bases, leaving 11 bases between the germline ends. CDR3 sequence (DNA): TGTGCCAGCAGGGTCTTCCTGACCTACGAGCAGTACTTC. It yields the protein CASRVFLTYEQYF.

The table lists this clone with many counts. The chain couples TRBV6-5 to TRBJ1-5; possible D gene TRBD1, 5 bases. Germline lookup yields CDR1 MNHEY and CDR2 SVGAGI. CDR3 size: 16 residues. Trimming stripped 2 bases from V and 2 bases from J, with 13 bases between. The CDR3 spells CASSYDRGLGNQPQHF. In DNA, the CDR3 is TGTGCCAGCAGTTACGACAGAGGGTTGGGCAATCAGCCCCAGCATTTT.

By share, this clone counts as medium-sized. The CDR3, as DNA: TGTGCCAGCAGCTTAGGAGTTTCGAGCTCCTACAATGAGCAGTTCTTC. It encodes CASSLGVSSSYNEQFF. V usage is TRBV11-3 and J usage is TRBJ2-1; the D is unclear. V was pared by 1 base and J by 0 bases, with 10 bases between. This CDR3 has 16 residues. Per germline, CDR1 SGHNT and CDR2 YENEEA.

Ten or more counts support this clone. The rearrangement links TRBV18 to TRBJ1-5; possibly TRBD1 for D (6 bases). CDR1 is KGHSH, CDR2 LQKENI, per germline. V dropped 5 bases and J dropped 0 bases, with 8 bases sitting between them. CDR3 length: 14 amino acids. The CDR3 DNA sequence: TGTGCCAGCTCAAGGGGGGTTAGCAATCAGCCCCAGCATTTT. It is translated as CASSRGVSNQPQHF. Variable domain in full (rest from reference TRBV18 and TRBJ1-5): NAGVMQNPRHLVRRRGQEARLRCSPMKGHSHVYWYRQLPEEGLKFMVYLQKENIIDESGMPKERFSAEFPKEGPSILRIQQVVRGDSAAYFCASSRGVSNQPQHFGDGTRLSIL.

This clone has only a few counts. Mismatch with germline at one junction end may stem from a read error. This chain links TRBV15 with TRBJ1-4; 7 bases are a match to TRBD1. CDR3 length equals 15 residues. Germline loops: CDR1 LNHNV, CDR2 YYDKDF (reference sequence). The CDR3 sequence: CTTRSWGFEGAKLFF. As DNA, the CDR3 is TGTACCACCCGCAGCTGGGGATTTGAGGGGGCAAAACTGTTTTTT.

Ten or more counts support this clone. The V gene is TRBV6-2 or TRBV6-3, the J gene TRBJ2-1, with TRBD2 identical over 9 bases. The CDR3 covers 15 residues. V shed 1 base, J shed 8 bases, and the junction held 6 bases outside the gene matches. Germline-derived CDR1 and CDR2 are MNHEY and SVGEGT. In DNA form, the CDR3 reads TGTGCCAGCAGTTACTGGGCGGGGGGGTCGGATGAGCAGTTCTTC. Its translation: CASSYWAGGSDEQFF.

This clone was seen more than once but under ten times. J is TRBJ1-5 and V is TRBV6-1; tentatively, D is TRBD1 (5 bases). The CDR3 sequence is 13 residues long. Per germline, CDR1 MNHNS and CDR2 SASEGT. Between the trimmed V and J ends, which lost 3 bases and 6 bases, there was a span of 9 bases. This CDR3 is CASSEGETQPQHF. The CDR3 coding sequence is TGTGCCAGCAGTGAGGGGGAGACTCAGCCCCAGCATTTT.

As for this clone: A read error may account for a junction end that differs from germline. The V and J genes are TRBV5-6 and TRBJ2-7, with D uncertain. CDR1 is SGHDT, CDR2 YYEEEE, per germline. CDR3 size: 13 residues. The CDR3 DNA sequence: TGTGCCAGCAGCCTCGTGGCGAGTTCCAGTTCGGACTTC. This sequence encodes CASSLVASSSSDF. The whole variable domain, filled in from reference TRBV5-6 and TRBJ2-7, reads DAGVTQSPTHLIKTRGQQVTLRCSPKSGHDTVSWYQQALGQGPQFIFQYYEEEERQRGNFPDRFSGHQFPNYSSELNVNALLLGDSALYLCASSLVASSSSDFGPGTRLTVT.

This clone appeared many times. CDR3 protein: CASSPGLAGARQETQYF. The CDR3 bases are TGTGCCAGCAGCCCCGGACTAGCGGGGGCCCGCCAAGAGACCCAGTACTTC. The chain recombines TRBV5-4 with TRBJ2-5, with 13 nucleotides matching TRBD2. The CDR3 length is 17 residues. Germline values: CDR1 SGHNT, CDR2 YYREEE (reference sequence). V gave up 4 bases and J gave up 1 base; unmatched junction bases: 7.

At least ten counts were recorded for this clone. This chain uses TRBV6-1 with TRBJ1-5, with D uncertain. The CDR3 has 14 residues. The V end was cut by 6 bases, the J end by 4 bases, with 13 bases between. Looked up from germline, CDR1 is MNHNS and CDR2 is SASEGT. The DNA of the CDR3 is TGTGCCAGCAGGAAGGAGCTCCGGAATCAGCCCCAGCATTTT. This gives the protein CASRKELRNQPQHF.

This clone was seen at least ten times. CDR3 DNA sequence: TGTGCCAGCAGTTTATACGATTTTCAGGGAAACACCGGGGAGCTGTTTTTT. It is translated as CASSLYDFQGNTGELFF. The chain links TRBV27 to TRBJ2-2, with D possibly matching TRBD1 (5 bases). The germline V and J ends were trimmed by 1 base and 2 bases, with 14 bases remaining between them. Germline V gives CDR1 MNHEY, CDR2 SMNVEV (reference sequence). CDR3 length: 17 residues.

Many counts were recorded for this clone. The chain recombines TRBV6-7 with TRBJ2-3; no definite D call. Being an ORF, TRBV6-7 has a function that is uncertain. The CDR3 is 14 amino acids. The ends were cut back, 5 bases at V and 1 base at J, with 10 bases in the middle. CDR3: CASSPSLGTDTQYF. Written as DNA, the CDR3 is TGTGCCAGCAGTCCTTCACTGGGCACAGATACGCAGTATTTT.

This clone is labeled as medium-sized. V is TRBV5-8 and J is TRBJ2-3; a possible D gene is TRBD1 (6 bases). V was cut by 0 bases and J by 2 bases, with 13 bases left in between. In germline, CDR1 is SGHTS, CDR2 YDEGEE. The CDR3 sequence is 16 residues long. The CDR3 region is CASSLGAGEFTDTQYF. CDR3 DNA sequence: TGTGCCAGCAGCTTGGGGGCAGGGGAGTTCACAGATACGCAGTATTTT.

This clone was recorded at least ten times. The J gene is TRBJ1-1, the V gene TRBV12-3 or TRBV12-4, with a possible D match to TRBD1 (5 bases). The CDR3 extends over 14 amino acids. Trimming removed 5 bases from V and 3 bases from J, with 13 bases in between. Here the CDR3 DNA reads TGTGCCAGCAGTGTACGGGGGGGGGACACTGAAGCTTTCTTT. This encodes CASSVRGGDTEAFF.

The chain uses TRBV7-3 and TRBJ2-6, with TRBD2 matching over 7 bases. The V and J ends lost 1 base and 4 bases, in that order; junction bases with no gene match: 4. The length of the CDR3 is 16 residues. Germline V lookup: CDR1 SGHTA, CDR2 FQGTGA. CDR3 nucleotides: TGTGCCAGCAGCTTAAGCGCGGGAGCCGGGGCCAACGTCCTGACTTTC. Protein product: CASSLSAGAGANVLTF.

This clone was seen many times. This chain links TRBV7-9 with TRBJ2-1; D is unclear. V was pared by 0 bases and J by 0 bases, with 9 bases between. The CDR3 totals 16 residues. Germline values: CDR1 SEHNR, CDR2 FQNEAQ (reference sequence). CDR3 loop: CASSLASADSYNEQFF. For the CDR3, the DNA is TGTGCCAGCAGCTTAGCGTCGGCAGACTCCTACAATGAGCAGTTCTTC.

The sample holds many counts of this clone. The chain carries TRBV3-1 and TRBJ2-5, with 11 positions matching TRBD1. V gave up 5 bases and J gave up 2 bases; unmatched junction bases: 1. CDR3 length: 14 amino acids. Germline CDR1 and CDR2: LGHDT and YNNKEL (reference sequence). The CDR3 DNA sequence: TGTGCCAGCAGCGGACAGGGGGCACAAGAGACCCAGTACTTC. Protein: CASSGQGAQETQYF.

This clone was counted ten times or more. The J gene is TRBJ2-1, the V gene TRBV7-9; 7 nucleotides agree with TRBD2. This CDR3 is built from 13 residues. Unmatched junction bases numbered 9, after V lost 8 bases and J lost 8 bases. The V gene's germline CDR1 is SEHNR and CDR2 FQNEAQ (reference sequence). This chain's CDR3 is CASLMGGSDEQFF. The CDR3 bases are TGTGCCAGCCTAATGGGCGGGAGCGATGAGCAGTTCTTC.

This clone was detected ten times or more. Other DNA sequences in the sample encode the same CDR3. The chain uses TRBV7-2 and TRBJ1-2, with 8 bases fitting TRBD1. This CDR3 has 14 amino acids. In germline, CDR1 is SGHTA, CDR2 FQGNSA. V dropped 1 base and J dropped 5; count of bases not matched to a gene: 3. CDR3 coding DNA: TGTGCCAGCAGCTTAGGACAGGGGACATATGGCTACACCTTC. This encodes CASSLGQGTYGYTF. The full variable domain, in which reference TRBV7-2 and TRBJ1-2 provide the parts outside the CDR3, is GAGVSQSPSNKVTEKGKDVELRCDPISGHTALYWYRQSLGQGLEFLIYFQGNSAPDKSGLPSDRFSAERTGGSVSTLTIQRTQQEDSAVYLCASSLGQGTYGYTFGSGTRLTVV.

A word on this clone: An end of the junction differs from the germline gene, which may be a read error. The rearrangement joins TRBV11-2 to TRBJ2-7, with 13 bases that match TRBD2. This CDR3 is 17 amino acids long. Germline assignment: CDR1 SGHAT and CDR2 FQNNGV. The CDR3 DNA reads as TGTGCCAGCAGCATCCTCAGGACTAGCGGGAGCACCTACGAGCAGTGCTTC. Protein: CASSILRTSGSTYEQCF.

Ten or more counts support this clone. At one of its ends the junction is not consistent with the germline gene, which may arise from a read error. V is TRBV5-6 and J is TRBJ1-1; D ambiguous. Germline assignment: CDR1 SGHDT and CDR2 YYEEEE. The CDR3 sequence is 11 residues long. The CDR3 region is CASSLMEDSFF. The CDR3 region has the DNA TGTGCCAGCAGCTTGATGGAGGACTCGTTTTTT.

This clone was counted between two and nine times. The chain links TRBV5-4 to TRBJ2-1, with D possibly being TRBD2 (6 bases). Trimming shortened V by 6 bases and J by 6 bases, and 16 bases separated the two germline ends. CDR3 length: 14 amino acids. Germline V gene data show CDR1 as SGHNT and CDR2 as YYREEE (reference sequence). CDR3 protein: CASTRDLRGNEQFF. The CDR3 DNA is TGTGCCAGCACAAGGGACTTACGGGGCAATGAGCAGTTCTTC.

This clone is labeled medium-sized. The chain links TRBV5-1 to TRBJ2-2, with 9 bases identical to TRBD2. The CDR3 length is 16 residues. Germline V gene lookup returns CDR1 SGHRS and CDR2 YFSETQ. The junction had 7 bases not matched to a gene; V was cut back by 4 bases and J by 3 bases. The CDR3 spells CASSLNLAGYTGELFF. The DNA for the CDR3 is TGCGCCAGCAGCCTTAATCTAGCGGGGTACACCGGGGAGCTGTTTTTT.

This clone has a count of ten or more. The chain is built from TRBV7-8 and TRBJ2-7; 8 nucleotides agree with TRBD2. The CDR3 totals 16 residues. Germline CDR1 is SGHVS and CDR2 is FQNEAQ. J gave up 2 bases and V 5 bases, and 11 bases lay outside the gene matches. The CDR3 DNA is TGTGCCAGCAGCAAGGGCGGGGGGCTCGCAGCCTACGAGCAGTACTTC. It specifies CASSKGGGLAAYEQYF.

This chain links TRBV7-6 with TRBJ2-3; D call uncertain. The germline V gene encodes CDR1 SGHVS and CDR2 FNYEAQ. The length of the CDR3 is 13 residues. V was cut by 5 bases and J by 6 bases, with 12 bases left in between. The CDR3: CASSPATGDTQYF. CDR3 DNA sequence: TGTGCCAGCAGCCCTGCAACCGGGGATACGCAGTATTTT. The entire variable domain, with the rest obtained from reference TRBV7-6 and TRBJ2-3, is as follows: GAGVSQSPRYKVTKRGQDVALRCDPISGHVSLYWYRQALGQGPEFLTYFNYEAQQDKSGLPNDRFSAERPEGSISTLTIQRTEQRDSAMYRCASSPATGDTQYFGPGTRLTVL.

Within the sample, this clone is medium-sized. The genes are TRBV12-3 or TRBV12-4 and TRBJ2-3; 8 bases are a match to TRBD2. The CDR3 contains 17 residues. Trimming took 6 bases from V and 5 from J; bases not matched to a gene: 16. In DNA form, the CDR3 reads TGTGCCAGCAGCCGACTGACTAGCGCCCCGTGGAAAGATACGCAGTATTTT. Translated, it gives CASSRLTSAPWKDTQYF.

This clone was seen many times. The gene calls are TRBV29-1 and TRBJ1-2; possibly TRBD1 for D (6 bases). Germline CDR1 and CDR2: SQVTM and ANQGSEA. The CDR3 spans 12 residues. V lost 4 bases, J lost 8 bases, and 14 bases lay in between. The CDR3 sequence: CSVAPTGRGYTF. In DNA, the CDR3 is TGCAGCGTTGCCCCGACAGGCCGAGGCTACACCTTC.

This clone was counted at least ten times. This chain uses TRBV4-3 with TRBJ2-5; D gene ambiguous. V was pared by 0 bases and J by 6 bases, with 11 bases between. The CDR3 covers 14 residues. Germline V CDR1 and CDR2: LGHNA, YSLEER. Here the CDR3 DNA reads TGCGCCAGCAGCCAAGATCCCGGATGGCAGACCCAGTACTTC. Encoded protein: CASSQDPGWQTQYF.